This TCR beta chain was profiled in a study of T cell changes during pregnancy in multiple sclerosis (dated by TCRdb to the late 2010s). At the level of the whole study: Changes in the T cell repertoire over the course of pregnancy were examined in this study in women with multiple sclerosis.

The library was prepared using the immunoSEQ multiplex PCR assay. Imported from immuneACCESS, the table was reduced by TCRdb to in-frame sequences with V and J called. These copies leave out some clones; in studies compared against another copy, an unresolved V gene accounts for under half, and the cause of the remainder is not known. This sample holds more than 55,000 clones; about nine tenths were observed only once. 5% to 7.5% of the sample is in the top ten clones. For CDR1 and CDR2, the germline V gene lists ENHRY and SYGVKD. The germline V and J ends show losses of 6 bases and 4 bases respectively, and no gene match explains 9 bases of the junction. The CDR3 holds 15 amino acids from the cysteine to the phenylalanine. Left in the record is the CDR3 DNA by itself, 45 bases read in frame from the first base. About this clone itself: What antigen it recognizes has not been identified. No clone much larger than this one lies a single base away; base qualities are absent.

This receptor was identified in a female donor in good health, enrolled as a control in a pregnancy study. The sample consisted of peripheral blood, taken in the third trimester of pregnancy. This receptor chain uses TRBV10-3 and TRBJ2-3, and TRBD1 matches 8 of the central bases. Here is the DNA: TGTGCCATCAGGAGTGGACAGGGCATGGCAGATACGCAGTATTTT. It encodes CAIRSGQGMADTQYF.